The rows below give T cell receptor beta chains drawn from one sample of a study of blood T cell repertoires in COVID-19. Data came from immunoSEQ multiplex PCR; TCRdb stores just in-frame clones and leaves some out. The profile shows approximately 300,000 clones, over 75% of them singletons. The specimen was PBMCs or T cells enriched from blood (not recorded which). Receptor source: a woman between 18 and 29 years old who had recovered from COVID-19. Each CDR3 is given with its conserved first and last residue. A D gene is named only where the DNA matches it firmly. Only some rows state a clone size, as once, few, many or a class for expanded clones.

j_gene: TRBJ2-1
v_gene: TRBV4-2
d_gene: TRBD2
abundance: once
CDR3aa: CASSQRPLAADNEQFF
CDR3nt: TGTGCCAGCAGCCAACGGCCCCTAGCGGCCGACAATGAGCAGTTCTTC

j_gene: TRBJ1-2
v_gene: TRBV9
d_gene: -
abundance: -
CDR3aa: CASSASALFNYGYTF
CDR3nt: TGTGCCAGCAGCGCAAGCGCGTTATTTAACTATGGCTACACCTTC

j_gene: TRBJ1-2
v_gene: TRBV3-1/TRBV3-2
d_gene: -
abundance: -
CDR3aa: CASSLEQASYGYTF
CDR3nt: TGTGCCAGCAGCCTTGAACAGGCGTCCTATGGCTACACCTTC

j_gene: TRBJ1-2
v_gene: TRBV6-6
d_gene: TRBD1
abundance: -
CDR3aa: CASSPNLRGQGGNGYTF
CDR3nt: TGTGCCAGCAGTCCGAATCTCAGGGGGCAAGGAGGAAATGGCTACACCTTC

j_gene: TRBJ2-1
v_gene: TRBV3-1/TRBV3-2
d_gene: TRBD2
abundance: -
CDR3aa: CASSWEGLASHEQFF
CDR3nt: TGTGCCAGCAGCTGGGAAGGACTAGCGTCCCATGAGCAGTTCTTC

j_gene: TRBJ1-2
v_gene: TRBV5-1
d_gene: TRBD1
abundance: -
CDR3aa: CASRNDRGNYGYTF
CDR3nt: TGCGCCAGCAGGAATGACAGGGGAAACTATGGCTACACCTTC

j_gene: TRBJ2-3
v_gene: TRBV4-1
d_gene: TRBD2
abundance: -
CDR3aa: CASSSPTSGILDTQYF
CDR3nt: TGCGCCAGCAGCTCGCCCACTAGCGGGATCTTAGATACGCAGTATTTT

j_gene: TRBJ1-6
v_gene: TRBV7-2
d_gene: -
abundance: -
CDR3aa: CASRKQGNSPLHF
CDR3nt: TGTGCCAGCAGGAAACAGGGAAATTCACCCCTCCACTTT

j_gene: TRBJ1-1
v_gene: TRBV7-9
d_gene: -
abundance: -
CDR3aa: CASSPPNSAGEAFF
CDR3nt: TGTGCCAGCAGCCCACCTAATAGTGCGGGTGAAGCTTTCTTT

j_gene: TRBJ1-2
v_gene: TRBV19
d_gene: -
abundance: few
CDR3aa: CASSISGSYYGYTF
CDR3nt: TGTGCCAGTAGTATTTCGGGGTCGTACTATGGCTACACCTTC

j_gene: TRBJ1-2
v_gene: TRBV6-5
d_gene: TRBD1
abundance: -
CDR3aa: CATETGLYGYTF
CDR3nt: TGTGCCACGGAGACAGGGCTCTATGGCTACACCTTC

j_gene: TRBJ2-5
v_gene: TRBV5-1
d_gene: -
abundance: -
CDR3aa: CASSLDREGETQYF
CDR3nt: TGCGCCAGCAGCTTGGACAGGGAGGGAGAGACCCAGTACTTC

j_gene: TRBJ2-1
v_gene: TRBV5-1
d_gene: -
abundance: -
CDR3aa: CASSPLKGDRAYNEQFF
CDR3nt: TGCGCCAGCAGCCCTTTGAAGGGGGACCGAGCCTACAATGAGCAGTTCTTC

j_gene: TRBJ1-2
v_gene: TRBV2
d_gene: TRBD1
abundance: once
CDR3aa: CASTWDRNGYTF
CDR3nt: TGTGCCAGCACCTGGGACAGGAATGGCTACACCTTC

j_gene: TRBJ1-2
v_gene: TRBV27
d_gene: -
abundance: -
CDR3aa: CASSSSDSPYGYTF
CDR3nt: TGTGCCAGCAGTTCCTCGGACAGCCCCTATGGCTACACCTTC

j_gene: TRBJ1-2
v_gene: TRBV5-4
d_gene: TRBD1
abundance: -
CDR3aa: CASSPLVGQGPGNYGYTF
CDR3nt: TGTGCCAGCAGCCCATTGGTGGGACAGGGCCCCGGCAACTATGGCTACACCTTC

j_gene: TRBJ2-5
v_gene: TRBV15
d_gene: TRBD2
abundance: once
CDR3aa: CATSRPRGGETQYF
CDR3nt: TGTGCCACCAGCAGACCTCGGGGGGGCGAGACCCAGTACTTC

j_gene: TRBJ2-7
v_gene: TRBV3-1/TRBV3-2
d_gene: TRBD2
abundance: -
CDR3aa: CASSHLLAGTYEQYF
CDR3nt: TGTGCCAGCAGCCACTTACTAGCGGGAACCTACGAGCAGTACTTC

j_gene: TRBJ2-3
v_gene: TRBV5-1
d_gene: -
abundance: -
CDR3aa: CASRQGGTDTQYF
CDR3nt: TGCGCCAGCAGACAGGGAGGCACAGATACGCAGTATTTT

j_gene: TRBJ2-7
v_gene: TRBV27
d_gene: TRBD2
abundance: -
CDR3aa: CASSLVSGRPGEQYF
CDR3nt: TGTGCCAGCAGTTTGGTTAGCGGGAGACCCGGCGAGCAGTACTTC

j_gene: TRBJ1-2
v_gene: TRBV2
d_gene: -
abundance: -
CDR3aa: CASSVLQGLWGYGYTF
CDR3nt: TGTGCCAGCAGTGTACTCCAGGGTCTCTGGGGCTATGGCTACACCTTC

j_gene: TRBJ1-2
v_gene: TRBV6-5
d_gene: TRBD1
abundance: -
CDR3aa: CASRPLGQGAGYTF
CDR3nt: TGTGCCAGCAGACCCCTTGGACAGGGGGCCGGCTACACCTTC

j_gene: TRBJ1-1
v_gene: TRBV27
d_gene: -
abundance: -
CDR3aa: CASSFQGPNTEAFF
CDR3nt: TGTGCCAGCAGTTTCCAGGGCCCGAACACTGAAGCTTTCTTT

j_gene: TRBJ2-5
v_gene: TRBV11-2
d_gene: TRBD1
abundance: once
CDR3aa: CASSPTHRGVGETQYF
CDR3nt: TGTGCCAGCAGCCCAACTCACAGGGGGGTTGGAGAGACCCAGTACTTC

j_gene: TRBJ1-1
v_gene: TRBV4-1
d_gene: -
abundance: -
CDR3aa: CASSQLNRERAFF
CDR3nt: TGCGCCAGCAGTCAACTTAACAGGGAGAGAGCTTTCTTT

j_gene: TRBJ1-5
v_gene: TRBV6-1
d_gene: -
abundance: -
CDR3aa: CASSEAKLSVLSNQPQHF
CDR3nt: TGTGCCAGCAGTGAAGCAAAGTTAAGCGTTCTGAGCAATCAGCCCCAGCATTTT

j_gene: TRBJ2-5
v_gene: TRBV5-6
d_gene: -
abundance: -
CDR3aa: CASSLGAIETQYF
CDR3nt: TGTGCCAGCAGCTTGGGGGCAATAGAGACCCAGTACTTC

j_gene: TRBJ2-2
v_gene: TRBV10-3
d_gene: TRBD1
abundance: once
CDR3aa: CAISEPPRTGGTGELFF
CDR3nt: TGTGCCATCAGTGAGCCACCTAGGACAGGTGGGACCGGGGAGCTGTTTTTT

j_gene: TRBJ2-5
v_gene: TRBV9
d_gene: -
abundance: -
CDR3aa: CASSTRETQYF
CDR3nt: TGTGCCAGCAGCACCAGAGAGACCCAGTACTTC

j_gene: TRBJ2-3
v_gene: TRBV9
d_gene: TRBD1
abundance: -
CDR3aa: CASSPRQGRPDTQYF
CDR3nt: TGTGCCAGCAGCCCGCGACAGGGGCGCCCAGATACGCAGTATTTT

j_gene: TRBJ2-7
v_gene: TRBV10-3
d_gene: TRBD1
abundance: -
CDR3aa: CAISVPAGGEFEQYF
CDR3nt: TGTGCCATCAGTGTCCCGGCAGGGGGCGAGTTCGAGCAGTACTTC

j_gene: TRBJ1-4
v_gene: TRBV7-9
d_gene: -
abundance: -
CDR3aa: CASSRDSPGLFF
CDR3nt: TGTGCCAGCAGCCGCGACAGCCCAGGACTGTTTTTT

j_gene: TRBJ2-2
v_gene: TRBV19
d_gene: TRBD2
abundance: -
CDR3aa: CASSILAGTGELFF
CDR3nt: TGTGCCAGTAGTATACTAGCGGGGACCGGGGAGCTGTTTTTT

j_gene: TRBJ2-7
v_gene: TRBV5-1
d_gene: -
abundance: -
CDR3aa: CASSFRSRLSSYEQYF
CDR3nt: TGCGCCAGCAGCTTTCGATCACGACTATCCTCCTACGAGCAGTACTTC